These 5 T cell receptor beta chains originate from one sample sequenced in a study of T-cell memory formation after mild COVID-19. From the 5' RACE reads, TCRdb called clonotypes with MiXCR, one entry per CDR3 protein. Of about 140,000 distinct CDR3 sequences in the sample, 6% to 7% were seen once. Material: PBMCs or a T cell subset sorted from them (not recorded which). The receptors originated from an adult woman who had mild COVID-19 (a few samples of this study predate the infection). Cell type and time point are not known.

This clonotype appeared many times. The chain links TRBV24-1 to TRBJ2-1, with TRBD1 identical over 9 bases. From germline, CDR1 is KGHDR and CDR2 SFDVKD. CDR3 length equals 15 residues. The J segment lost 6 bases and the V segment lost 1 base, leaving 3 bases of the junction unmatched. This CDR3 is CATSDLGTGINEQFF. The CDR3 region has the DNA TGTGCCACCAGTGATTTAGGGACAGGGATCAATGAGCAGTTCTTC.

This clonotype was seen at least ten times. The rearrangement uses TRBV7-9 and TRBJ1-6, with D unresolved. V lost 6 bases and J 0 bases, leaving 15 bases between the germline ends. The CDR3 sequence is 17 residues long. Germline loops: CDR1 SEHNR, CDR2 FQNEAQ (reference sequence). This chain's CDR3 is CASSAGEAASYNSPLHF. CDR3 DNA sequence: TGTGCCAGCAGTGCCGGCGAAGCCGCCTCCTATAATTCACCCCTCCACTTT.

This sequence joins TRBV27 and TRBJ2-3; weak D call: TRBD1 (5 bases). CDR1 MNHEY and CDR2 SMNVEV come from the germline V gene (reference sequence). Trimming removed 5 bases at V and 0 bases at J, with 15 bases between. This CDR3 contains 16 residues. The CDR3 nucleotides read TGTGCCAGCAGTGCTGAGACAGCTACTAGCACAGATACGCAGTATTTT. Amino acid sequence: CASSAETATSTDTQYF.

The chain has TRBV7-4 and TRBJ2-3, with TRBD2 matching 13 bases. The CDR3 loop spans 17 amino acids. J was trimmed by 3 bases and V by 3 bases; bases with no gene match: 6. CDR1 is SGHVT and CDR2 is SQSDAQ in the germline V gene. For the CDR3, the DNA is TGTGCCAGCAGCTTTGGACTAGCGGGGGCCCCGACAGATACGCAGTATTTT. This encodes CASSFGLAGAPTDTQYF.

This clonotype appeared many times. The V call is TRBV29-1, the J call TRBJ2-5, with 7 positions matching TRBD2. V dropped 5 bases and J dropped 4; count of bases not matched to a gene: 13. The CDR3 loop spans 15 amino acids. Germline V gives CDR1 SQVTM, CDR2 ANQGSEA. The CDR3 region has the DNA TGCAGCGTTACCCCCTCGGGGGGTGGAATAGAGACCCAGTACTTC. It codes for CSVTPSGGGIETQYF.